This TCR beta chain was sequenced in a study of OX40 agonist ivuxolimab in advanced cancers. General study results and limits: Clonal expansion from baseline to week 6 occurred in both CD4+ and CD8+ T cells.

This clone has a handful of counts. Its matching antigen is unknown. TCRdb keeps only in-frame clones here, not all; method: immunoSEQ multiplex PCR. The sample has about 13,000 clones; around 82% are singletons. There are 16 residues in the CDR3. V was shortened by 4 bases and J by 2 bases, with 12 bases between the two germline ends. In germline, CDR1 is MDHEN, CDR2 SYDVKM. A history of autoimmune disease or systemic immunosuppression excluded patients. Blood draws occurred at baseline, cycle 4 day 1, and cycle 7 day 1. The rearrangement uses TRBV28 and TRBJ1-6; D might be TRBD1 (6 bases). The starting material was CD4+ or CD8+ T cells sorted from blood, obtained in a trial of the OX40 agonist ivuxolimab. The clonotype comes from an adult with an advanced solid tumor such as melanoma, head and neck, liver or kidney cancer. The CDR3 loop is CASSSPGDTYNSPLHF. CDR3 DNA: TGTGCCAGCAGTTCCCCAGGGGACACCTATAATTCACCCCTCCACTTT.